One and the same sample provided the 23 T cell receptor beta chains below, sequenced in a study of blood T cell repertoires in COVID-19. TCRdb's table, derived via immunoSEQ multiplex PCR, lists solely in-frame clones and lacks some. The sample has 200,000 to 300,000 clones; approximately 90% are singletons. The sequencing input was PBMCs or T cells enriched from blood (not recorded which). These receptors originate from a woman aged 25 to 39 with acute COVID-19.

The rearrangement uses TRBV7-9 and TRBJ1-6; 9 positions agree with TRBD1. V was pared by 5 bases and J by 8 bases, with 1 base of the junction left unmatched. CDR1 is SEHNR and CDR2 is FQNEAQ in the germline V gene (reference sequence). CDR3 length: 13 amino acids. This chain's CDR3 is CASSRTGDSPLHF. In DNA form, the CDR3 reads TGTGCCAGCAGCCGGACAGGGGATTCACCCCTCCACTTT.

This clone came up a few times. J is TRBJ1-3 and V is TRBV5-6; possibly TRBD1 for D (5 bases). V dropped 0 bases and J dropped 15 bases, with 25 bases sitting between them. The CDR3 has 16 residues. Germline V CDR1 and CDR2: SGHDT, YYEEEE. The CDR3 coding sequence is TGTGCCAGCAGCTTGGCCGGAGGGGTAGCCTATCCGGGAACATATTTT. Protein sequence: CASSLAGGVAYPGTYF.

The chain is built from TRBV19 and TRBJ2-5, with 13 bases aligning to TRBD2. CDR1 LNHDA and CDR2 SQIVND come from the germline V gene (reference sequence). V was pared by 2 bases and J by 2 bases, with 5 bases of the junction left unmatched. CDR3 length: 17 residues. The CDR3 spells CASSILGLAGTQETQYF. CDR3 nucleotide sequence: TGTGCCAGTAGTATATTGGGACTAGCGGGAACACAAGAGACCCAGTACTTC.

The chain uses TRBV21-1 and TRBJ1-2; no DNA check was done on the table's D call, TRBD1. TRBV21-1 is classified as a pseudogene. This CDR3 has 11 amino acids. The CDR3 DNA is TGTGCCAGCAACCCCCCTCAGGGCTACACCTTC. This encodes CASNPPQGYTF.

In this sample, this clone turned up once. V gene TRBV3-1 (or the pseudogene TRBV3-2) combines with J gene TRBJ1-6; D possibly corresponds to TRBD1 (5 bases). CDR1 and CDR2 (germline): LGHDT, YNNKEL (reference sequence). The CDR3 runs 16 residues. Trimming stripped 2 bases from V and 8 bases from J, with 16 bases between. The CDR3 loop is CASSQTLGQGDSPLHF. CDR3 coding DNA: TGTGCCAGCAGCCAAACATTAGGGCAGGGCGATTCACCCCTCCACTTT.

The chain carries TRBV6-5 and TRBJ1-4; 8 bases align to TRBD1. V shed 8 bases, J shed 12 bases, and the junction held 14 bases outside the gene matches. Germline V gives CDR1 MNHEY, CDR2 SVGAGI. The CDR3 has 14 amino acids. The CDR3 sequence is CASGPTGDALELFF. In DNA, the CDR3 is TGTGCCAGCGGGCCGACAGGGGACGCCTTAGAACTGTTTTTT.

The V and J genes are TRBV27 and TRBJ2-7; possible D gene TRBD1, 5 bases. The V gene's germline CDR1 is MNHEY and CDR2 SMNVEV (reference sequence). V lost 5 bases to trimming and J lost 3 bases, with 11 bases between them. The CDR3 totals 13 residues. The chain's CDR3 is CASSPRAGYEQYF. In DNA, the CDR3 is TGTGCCAGCAGTCCCAGGGCAGGCTACGAGCAGTACTTC.

The rearrangement links TRBV19 to TRBJ1-1; D is unresolved. The germline gives CDR1 LNHDA, CDR2 SQIVND (reference sequence). The CDR3 runs 15 residues. Trimming removed 7 bases at V and 1 base at J, with 16 bases between. The CDR3 reads CASTHWEIGNTEAFF. The CDR3 DNA is TGTGCCAGTACCCATTGGGAGATCGGGAACACTGAAGCTTTCTTT.

This clone was seen a single time. V and J are TRBV7-2 and TRBJ2-7, with TRBD2 as a possible D gene (8 bases). The CDR3 is 15 residues long. Germline loops: CDR1 SGHTA, CDR2 FQGNSA. The V and J ends lost 5 bases and 0 bases respectively, with 14 bases between them. The DNA of the CDR3 is TGTGCCAGCAGCATTAGCGGGGACAGCTCCTACGAGCAGTACTTC. Encoded protein: CASSISGDSSYEQYF.

The chain joins TRBV6-2 or TRBV6-3 to TRBJ2-2, with 9 bases identical to TRBD2. Germline lookup yields CDR1 MNHEY and CDR2 SVGEGT. The CDR3 contains 16 residues. V shed 0 bases, J shed 5 bases, and the junction held 4 bases outside the gene matches. In DNA, the CDR3 is TGTGCCAGCAGTTACTCAGCGGGGGGACGTACCGGGGAGCTGTTTTTT. Translating gives CASSYSAGGRTGELFF.

This clone was seen only a few times. The genes are TRBV5-1 and TRBJ1-2, with a possible D match to TRBD1 (5 bases). The germline V and J ends were trimmed by 2 bases and 6 bases, with 17 bases remaining between them. CDR3 length equals 15 residues. Germline loops: CDR1 SGHRS, CDR2 YFSETQ. The CDR3 DNA follows: TGCGCCAGCAGCTTTACCCTTTCGCGCAGGGATGGCTACACCTTC. It encodes CASSFTLSRRDGYTF.

The chain is built from TRBV2 and TRBJ1-1, with unresolved D. The CDR3 covers 15 residues. The V end lost 1 base, the J end lost 0 bases, and 9 bases lay between the germline ends. Germline CDR1 is SNHLY and CDR2 is FYNNEI. The CDR3 loop reads CASSEGHSMNTEAFF. The CDR3 DNA reads TGTGCCAGCAGTGAAGGACATTCCATGAACACTGAAGCTTTCTTT.

The chain recombines TRBV15 with TRBJ1-4; the match to TRBD1 covers 7 bases. V shed 0 bases, J shed 4 bases, and the junction held 2 bases outside the gene matches. The CDR3 is 15 amino acids. Germline V lookup: CDR1 LNHNV, CDR2 YYDKDF (reference sequence). The CDR3 bases are TGTGCCACCAGCAGAGAGACAGGGCTTAATGAAAAACTGTTTTTT. Translated: CATSRETGLNEKLFF.

The chain couples TRBV19 to TRBJ1-1; D remains unclear. Per germline, CDR1 LNHDA and CDR2 SQIVND (reference sequence). Trimming stripped 6 bases from V and 4 bases from J, with 6 bases between. The CDR3 has 11 residues. For the CDR3, the DNA is TGTGCCAGTAGGATGAGCACTGAAGCTTTCTTT. This codes for CASRMSTEAFF.

This chain joins TRBV30 and TRBJ2-3; D call uncertain. With 3 bases removed from V and 1 base from J, the gap between germline ends came to 8 bases. Germline lookup yields CDR1 GTSNPN and CDR2 SVGIG (reference sequence). The CDR3 is 13 residues long. This chain's CDR3 is CAWRRQGTDTQYF. CDR3 bases: TGTGCCTGGAGGCGTCAGGGCACAGATACGCAGTATTTT.

The table lists this clone with a few counts. This chain connects TRBV19 to TRBJ1-1; 7 positions match TRBD1. The V gene end was trimmed by 5 bases and the J gene end by 0 bases; junction bases not matched to a gene: 6. From germline, CDR1 is LNHDA and CDR2 SQIVND (reference sequence). The CDR3 spans 15 residues. CDR3 loop: CASSYTGTVNTEAFF. The CDR3 bases are TGTGCCAGTAGTTACACCGGGACAGTGAACACTGAAGCTTTCTTT.

On this clone itself: Other DNA sequences in the sample encode the same CDR3. J is TRBJ1-2 and V is TRBV5-1; D is unclear. CDR3 size: 13 residues. Germline V gene data show CDR1 as SGHRS and CDR2 as YFSETQ. Trimming removed 1 base at V and 0 bases at J, with 4 bases between. CDR3 region: CASSLSANYGYTF. In nucleotides, the CDR3 is TGCGCCAGCAGCTTGAGCGCTAACTATGGCTACACCTTC.

This chain connects TRBV20-1 to TRBJ2-3, with D maybe TRBD1 (5 bases). The germline V gene has CDR1 DFQATT and CDR2 SNEGSKA (reference sequence). The CDR3 has 11 residues. V shed 5 bases and J shed 6 bases, with 9 bases lying between them. The CDR3 loop is CSAEGVDTQYF. CDR3 nucleotides: TGCAGTGCTGAAGGGGTGGATACGCAGTATTTT.

This clone was detected only once. The V and J genes are TRBV5-4 and TRBJ2-5, with 10 nucleotides matching TRBD2. The CDR3 sequence is 17 residues long. Germline CDR1 is SGHNT and CDR2 is YYREEE (reference sequence). Trimming took 3 bases from V and 3 from J; bases not matched to a gene: 11. CDR3 protein: CASSSGVQRGGEETQYF. The CDR3 nucleotides read TGTGCCAGCAGCTCGGGGGTCCAGCGGGGGGGCGAAGAGACCCAGTACTTC.

The chain links TRBV6-5 to TRBJ2-7; 9 positions agree with TRBD1. The V segment lost 4 bases and the J segment 6 bases; nucleotides outside the gene matches: 13. This CDR3 has 16 amino acids. CDR1 and CDR2 from the germline V gene are MNHEY and SVGAGI. DNA of the CDR3: TGTGCCAGCAGTTCCACCCTCGACAGGGGGGAACGCGAGCAGTACTTC. Its protein is CASSSTLDRGEREQYF.

CDR3 sequence reads: CATTEGTGGVDEQFF. CDR3 coding DNA: TGCGCCACCACCGAGGGGACAGGGGGTGTAGATGAGCAGTTCTTC. The genes are TRBV5-1 and TRBJ2-1, with 11 bases aligning to TRBD1. The J segment lost 8 bases and the V segment lost 9 bases, leaving 13 bases of the junction unmatched. CDR1 is SGHRS and CDR2 is YFSETQ in the germline V gene. This CDR3 contains 15 residues.

This chain links TRBV11-2 with TRBJ1-6, with D perhaps TRBD1 (6 bases). Germline CDR1 is SGHAT and CDR2 is FQNNGV. The CDR3 length is 16 residues. The ends were cut back, 5 bases at V and 9 bases at J, with 20 bases in the middle. DNA for the CDR3: TGTGCCAGCAGCCGGGTCCACAGGGATGCGAGTTCACCCCTCCACTTT. It codes for CASSRVHRDASSPLHF.

The rearrangement links TRBV6-5 to TRBJ1-5; D is unclear. This CDR3 comprises 12 residues. Per germline, CDR1 MNHEY and CDR2 SVGAGI. Trimming removed 8 bases from V and 2 bases from J, with 7 bases in between. This CDR3 reads CASGGGNQPQHF. The CDR3 DNA follows: TGTGCCAGCGGCGGGGGCAATCAGCCCCAGCATTTT.